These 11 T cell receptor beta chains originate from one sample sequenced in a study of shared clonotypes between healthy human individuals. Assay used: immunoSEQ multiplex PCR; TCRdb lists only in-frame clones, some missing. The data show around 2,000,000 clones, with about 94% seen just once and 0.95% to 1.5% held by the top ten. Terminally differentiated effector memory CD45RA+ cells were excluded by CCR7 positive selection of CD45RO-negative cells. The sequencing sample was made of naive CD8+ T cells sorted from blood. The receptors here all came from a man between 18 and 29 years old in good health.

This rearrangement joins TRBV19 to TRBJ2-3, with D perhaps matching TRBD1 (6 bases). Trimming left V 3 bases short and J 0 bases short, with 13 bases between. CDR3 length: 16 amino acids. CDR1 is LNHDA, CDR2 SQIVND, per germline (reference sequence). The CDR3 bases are TGTGCCAGTAGTATGTTCAGGGGAACTAGCACAGATACGCAGTATTTT. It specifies CASSMFRGTSTDTQYF.

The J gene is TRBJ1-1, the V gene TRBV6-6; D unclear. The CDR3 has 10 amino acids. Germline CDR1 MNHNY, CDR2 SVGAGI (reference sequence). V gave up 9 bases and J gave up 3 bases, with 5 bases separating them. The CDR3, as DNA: TGTGCCAGTCTTGACACTGAAGCTTTCTTT. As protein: CASLDTEAFF.

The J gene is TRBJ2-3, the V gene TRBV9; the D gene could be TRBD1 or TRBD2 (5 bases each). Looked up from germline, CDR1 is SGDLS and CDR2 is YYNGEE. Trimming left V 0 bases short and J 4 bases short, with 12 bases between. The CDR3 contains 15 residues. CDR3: CASSVEGEAADTQYF. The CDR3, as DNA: TGTGCCAGCAGCGTAGAAGGGGAAGCGGCAGATACGCAGTATTTT.

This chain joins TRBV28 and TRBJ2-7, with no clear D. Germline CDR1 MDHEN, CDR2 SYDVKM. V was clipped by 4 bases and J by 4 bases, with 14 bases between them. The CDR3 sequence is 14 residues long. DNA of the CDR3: TGTGCCAGCAGTTCTTGGGCCGGCCGGTACGAGCAGTACTTC. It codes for CASSSWAGRYEQYF.

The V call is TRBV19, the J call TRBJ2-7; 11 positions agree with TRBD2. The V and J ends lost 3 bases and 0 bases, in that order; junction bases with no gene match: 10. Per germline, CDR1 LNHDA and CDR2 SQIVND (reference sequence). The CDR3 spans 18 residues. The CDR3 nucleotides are TGTGCCAGTAGTATTTCCGGGACTAGCGGCTTCTACTCCTACGAGCAGTACTTC. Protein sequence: CASSISGTSGFYSYEQYF. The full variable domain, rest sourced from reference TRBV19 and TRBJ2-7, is DGGITQSPKYLFRKEGQNVTLSCEQNLNHDAMYWYRQDPGQGLRLIYYSQIVNDFQKGDIAEGYSVSREKKESFPLTVTSAQKNPTAFYLCASSISGTSGFYSYEQYFGPGTRLTVT.

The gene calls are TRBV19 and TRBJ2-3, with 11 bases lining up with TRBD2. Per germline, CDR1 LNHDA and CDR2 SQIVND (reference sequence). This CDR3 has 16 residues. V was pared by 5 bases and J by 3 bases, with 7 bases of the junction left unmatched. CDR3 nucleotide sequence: TGTGCCAGTAGTCTCCTCTGGACTAGCGGGACAGATACGCAGTATTTT. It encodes CASSLLWTSGTDTQYF.

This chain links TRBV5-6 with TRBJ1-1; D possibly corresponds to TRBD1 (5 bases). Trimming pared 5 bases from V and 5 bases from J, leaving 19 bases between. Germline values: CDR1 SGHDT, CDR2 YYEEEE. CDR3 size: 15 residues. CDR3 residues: CASRGETLMETEAFF. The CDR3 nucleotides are TGTGCCAGCAGGGGGGAGACTCTCATGGAAACTGAAGCTTTCTTT. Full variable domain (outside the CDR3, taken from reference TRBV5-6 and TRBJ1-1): DAGVTQSPTHLIKTRGQQVTLRCSPKSGHDTVSWYQQALGQGPQFIFQYYEEEERQRGNFPDRFSGHQFPNYSSELNVNALLLGDSALYLCASRGETLMETEAFFGQGTRLTVV.

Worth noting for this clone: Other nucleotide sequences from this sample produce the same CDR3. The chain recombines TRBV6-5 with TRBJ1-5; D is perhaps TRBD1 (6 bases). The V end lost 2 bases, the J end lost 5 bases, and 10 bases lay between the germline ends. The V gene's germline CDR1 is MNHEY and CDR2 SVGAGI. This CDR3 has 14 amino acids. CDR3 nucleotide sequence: TGTGCCAGCAGTTACCAGGAGGGGGATCAGCCCCAGCATTTT. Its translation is CASSYQEGDQPQHF.

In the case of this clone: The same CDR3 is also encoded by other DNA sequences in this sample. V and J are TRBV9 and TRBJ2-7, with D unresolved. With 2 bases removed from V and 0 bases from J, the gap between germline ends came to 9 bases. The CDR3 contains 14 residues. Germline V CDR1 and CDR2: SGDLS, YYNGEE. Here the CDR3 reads CASSVGTHSYEQYF. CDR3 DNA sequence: TGTGCCAGCAGCGTGGGAACCCACTCCTACGAGCAGTACTTC.

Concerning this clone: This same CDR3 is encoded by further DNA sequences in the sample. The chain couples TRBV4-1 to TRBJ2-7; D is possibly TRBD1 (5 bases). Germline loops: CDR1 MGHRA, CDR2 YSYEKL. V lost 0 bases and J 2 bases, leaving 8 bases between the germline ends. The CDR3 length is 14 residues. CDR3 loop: CASSQERGTYEQYF. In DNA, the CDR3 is TGCGCCAGCAGCCAAGAAAGGGGAACCTACGAGCAGTACTTC.

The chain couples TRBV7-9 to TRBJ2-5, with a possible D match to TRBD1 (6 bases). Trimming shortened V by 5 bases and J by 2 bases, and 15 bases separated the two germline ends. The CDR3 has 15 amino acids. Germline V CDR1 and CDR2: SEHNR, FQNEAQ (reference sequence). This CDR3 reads CASSPGRTDQETQYF. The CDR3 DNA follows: TGTGCCAGCAGCCCAGGAAGGACAGATCAAGAGACCCAGTACTTC.